These 15 T cell receptor beta chains share one sample of origin, sequenced in a study of cytomegalovirus exposure and HLA in healthy donors. Primers included in the PCR were 60 Vbeta and 13 Jbeta primers. Assay used: immunoSEQ multiplex PCR; TCRdb lists only in-frame clones, some missing. Of some 180,000 clones detected, around 80% appear once; the ten largest clones hold 1.5% to 2%. Sequencing was done on a sample of PBMCs. The source is a woman aged 25 to 45 in good health and CMV-seronegative.

Only a few counts were recorded for this clone. The genes are TRBV5-1 and TRBJ1-6; no clear D. CDR3 length: 19 amino acids. V was cut by 0 bases and J by 0 bases, with 16 bases left in between. Germline CDR1 and CDR2: SGHRS and YFSETQ. The CDR3 DNA reads as TGCGCCAGCAGCTTGGGGAGAGGGCGGCAGAGCTCCTATAATTCACCCCTCCACTTT. It codes for CASSLGRGRQSSYNSPLHF.

A single count supports this clone. The chain combines TRBV5-6 with TRBJ1-1; 8 bases line up with TRBD1. Unmatched junction bases numbered 7, after V lost 3 bases and J lost 3 bases. From germline, CDR1 is SGHDT and CDR2 YYEEEE. The CDR3 is 15 residues long. CDR3 region: CASSSDRAQDTEAFF. The CDR3 coding sequence is TGTGCCAGCAGCTCGGACAGGGCGCAGGACACTGAAGCTTTCTTT.

J is TRBJ2-1 and V is TRBV11-2; 10 positions match TRBD2. The V gene's germline CDR1 is SGHAT and CDR2 FQNNGV. The CDR3 is 15 residues long. Unmatched junction bases numbered 4, after V lost 1 base and J lost 7 bases. The CDR3, as DNA: TGTGCCAGCAGCTTAGTCAGCGGGGGGGCAAATGAGCAGTTCTTC. It codes for CASSLVSGGANEQFF.

This clone was recorded once. The CDR3 is CASSSLGGAQGANVLTF. CDR3 sequence (DNA): TGTGCCAGCAGTTCCCTAGGGGGGGCTCAAGGGGCCAACGTCCTGACTTTC. The chain recombines TRBV27 with TRBJ2-6; D is perhaps TRBD2 (7 bases). Germline V gene sequence: CDR1 MNHEY, CDR2 SMNVEV (reference sequence). V was clipped by 4 bases and J by 4 bases, with 17 bases between them. The CDR3 is made up of 17 amino acids.

The chain has TRBV11-2 and TRBJ1-2, with D maybe TRBD1 (5 bases). Trimming pared 5 bases from V and 1 base from J, leaving 14 bases between. Germline assignment: CDR1 SGHAT and CDR2 FQNNGV. CDR3 length: 15 residues. The CDR3 coding sequence is TGTGCCAGCAGCCCCGGGGCGGGGGTTAACTATGGCTACACCTTC. Protein: CASSPGAGVNYGYTF. Combining the CDR3 with reference TRBV11-2 and TRBJ1-2 gives the whole variable domain EAGVAQSPRYKIIEKRQSVAFWCNPISGHATLYWYQQILGQGPKLLIQFQNNGVVDDSQLPKDRFSAERLKGVDSTLKIQPAKLEDSAVYLCASSPGAGVNYGYTFGSGTRLTVV.

In this sample, this clone turned up a few times. The gene calls are TRBV21-1 and TRBJ2-7; the listed D gene, TRBD2, was not tested against the DNA. TRBV21-1 is annotated as a pseudogene. This CDR3 is built from 15 residues. CDR3 protein: CASSIRRRSSYEQYF. The CDR3 DNA follows: TGTGCCAGCAGCATACGGAGACGGTCCTCCTACGAGCAGTACTTC.

The chain recombines TRBV5-4 with TRBJ2-3, with TRBD2 matching over 14 bases. The V and J ends lost 3 bases and 2 bases, in that order; junction bases with no gene match: 2. The CDR3 covers 16 residues. Germline CDR1 reads SGHNT; CDR2 reads YYREEE (reference sequence). In DNA form, the CDR3 reads TGTGCCAGCAGCTGGGGACTAGCGGGGGTCACAGATACGCAGTATTTT. Amino acid sequence: CASSWGLAGVTDTQYF.

The V call is TRBV6-1, the J call TRBJ2-1; the match to TRBD2 covers 15 bases. The CDR3 is 18 amino acids. V trimming: 3 bases; J trimming: 4 bases; junction bases outside the gene matches: 7. CDR1 MNHNS and CDR2 SASEGT come from the germline V gene. CDR3 nucleotides: TGTGCCAGCAGTGAGTGGACTAGCGGGGGGGGGTTATACAATGAGCAGTTCTTC. Its translation is CASSEWTSGGGLYNEQFF.

This clone was seen only a few times. V usage is TRBV18 and J usage is TRBJ2-1; TRBD2 is a possible D gene (5 bases). CDR3 size: 15 residues. Between the trimmed V and J ends, which lost 2 bases and 8 bases, there was a span of 16 bases. Germline V gene sequence: CDR1 KGHSH, CDR2 LQKENI. The CDR3 spells CASSPRVRGSDEQFF. CDR3 DNA: TGTGCCAGCTCACCAAGGGTACGGGGTTCCGATGAGCAGTTCTTC.

The chain is built from TRBV4-1 and TRBJ1-5; 9 bases fit TRBD1. CDR1 and CDR2 (germline): MGHRA, YSYEKL. After removal of 2 bases from V and 10 bases from J, the junction contained 9 bases not matched to a gene. This CDR3 is 15 amino acids long. CDR3 DNA: TGCGCCAGCAGCCAATCAGGGACAGGGCCCCAACCCCAGCATTTT. As protein: CASSQSGTGPQPQHF.

This clone has only a few counts. The V call is TRBV6-6, the J call TRBJ1-5, with TRBD1 as a possible D gene (6 bases). V lost 6 bases and J lost 1, with 10 bases in between. The length of the CDR3 is 14 residues. CDR1 is MNHNY and CDR2 is SVGAGI in the germline V gene (reference sequence). CDR3 sequence reads: CASRRGSSNQPQHF. CDR3 DNA sequence: TGTGCCAGCAGAAGGGGGTCCAGCAATCAGCCCCAGCATTTT.

Worth noting for this clone: An end of the junction differs from the germline gene, which may be a read error. J is TRBJ2-7 and V is TRBV6-5; maybe TRBD1 (6 bases). Germline V gives CDR1 MNHEY, CDR2 SVGAGI. This CDR3 is 15 amino acids long. CDR3 residues: CASSNDWTAGYGQYF. CDR3 in DNA: TGTGCCAGCAGCAACGACTGGACAGCCGGCTACGGGCAGTACTTC.

CDR3 nucleotide sequence: TGTGCCAGCAGCCAAGATTTGGCTAGCGGGGGGGACGAGCAGTACTTC. This translates into CASSQDLASGGDEQYF. The V call is TRBV4-2, the J call TRBJ2-5, with TRBD2 matching over 12 bases. The J call is uncertain, as TRBJ2-7 better fits the DNA end. From germline, CDR1 is LGHNA and CDR2 YNFKEQ. The CDR3 sequence is 16 residues long.

The chain uses TRBV9 and TRBJ1-5, with a tentative D call TRBD1 (6 bases). The CDR3 length is 15 residues. Trimming pared 3 bases from V and 1 base from J, leaving 11 bases between. Germline loops: CDR1 SGDLS, CDR2 YYNGEE. DNA of the CDR3: TGTGCCAGCAGCGGCGCCGGGACAAGCAATCAGCCCCAGCATTTT. Protein product: CASSGAGTSNQPQHF.

This clone was counted a few times. The chain uses TRBV10-1 and TRBJ2-3; D remains unclear. Germline assignment: CDR1 WNHNN and CDR2 SYGVQD (reference sequence). Trimming stripped 2 bases from V and 2 bases from J, with 8 bases between. The CDR3 has 14 residues. CDR3 protein: CASSERRPTDTQYF. CDR3 bases: TGCGCCAGCAGTGAGAGGAGACCCACAGATACGCAGTATTTT.